The next 31 T cell receptor beta chains were all read from a single sample in a study of blood T cell repertoires in COVID-19. Clones were read by immunoSEQ multiplex PCR, and TCRdb kept only the in-frame ones, dropping some. The data contain 200,000 to 300,000 clones, about 85% of them seen just once; the ten biggest clones take up around 3%. The sample comprised peripheral blood. These receptors all stem from a young man with active or convalescent COVID-19.

The V and J genes are TRBV3-1 (or the pseudogene TRBV3-2) and TRBJ1-2; 8 nucleotides line up with TRBD1. Germline V gene data show CDR1 as LGHDT and CDR2 as YNNKEL (reference sequence). The junction had 14 bases not matched to a gene; V was cut back by 4 bases and J by 4 bases. The CDR3 loop spans 17 amino acids. CDR3 protein: CASSPTAPLDRVYGYTF. The CDR3 DNA reads as TGTGCCAGCAGCCCTACCGCCCCGCTGGACAGGGTCTATGGCTACACCTTC.

J is TRBJ1-3 and V is TRBV5-6; 10 bases map to TRBD1. Germline CDR1 SGHDT, CDR2 YYEEEE. The CDR3 length is 15 residues. J gave up 3 bases and V 3 bases, and 3 bases lay outside the gene matches. This chain's CDR3 is CASSWGQGIGNTIYF. The CDR3 bases are TGTGCCAGCAGCTGGGGACAGGGGATTGGAAACACCATATATTTT. Together with reference TRBV5-6 and TRBJ1-3, the CDR3 gives the full variable domain: DAGVTQSPTHLIKTRGQQVTLRCSPKSGHDTVSWYQQALGQGPQFIFQYYEEEERQRGNFPDRFSGHQFPNYSSELNVNALLLGDSALYLCASSWGQGIGNTIYFGEGSWLTVV.

The V gene is TRBV28, the J gene TRBJ2-1; D might be TRBD1 (6 bases). This CDR3 is built from 16 residues. Germline CDR1 MDHEN, CDR2 SYDVKM. V gave up 2 bases and J gave up 7 bases, with 18 bases separating them. CDR3 coding DNA: TGTGCCAGCAGTTTAGAACACGGGACACCGCCTAATGAGCAGTTCTTC. As protein: CASSLEHGTPPNEQFF. The full variable domain, completed using reference TRBV28 and TRBJ2-1, is DVKVTQSSRYLVKRTGEKVFLECVQDMDHENMFWYRQDPGLGLRLIYFSYDVKMKEKGDIPEGYSVSREKKERFSLILESASTNQTSMYLCASSLEHGTPPNEQFFGPGTRLTVL.

The rearrangement links TRBV25-1 to TRBJ2-1; 8 bases map to TRBD1. The CDR3 is made up of 17 amino acids. Germline CDR1 MGHDK, CDR2 SYGVNS. V shed 6 bases, J shed 6 bases, and the junction held 16 bases outside the gene matches. CDR3 residues: CASRGTGLILSGNEQFF. CDR3 coding DNA: TGTGCCAGCAGAGGGACAGGATTAATTTTGTCGGGCAATGAGCAGTTCTTC. Complete variable domain (other parts from reference TRBV25-1 and TRBJ2-1): EADIYQTPRYLVIGTGKKITLECSQTMGHDKMYWYQQDPGMELHLIHYSYGVNSTEKGDLSSESTVSRIRTEHFPLTLESARPSHTSQYLCASRGTGLILSGNEQFFGPGTRLTVL.

The sample holds a few counts of this clone. The genes are TRBV7-9 and TRBJ2-5, with D perhaps matching TRBD1 (6 bases). Per the germline V gene, CDR1 is SEHNR and CDR2 is FQNEAQ (reference sequence). The CDR3 totals 12 residues. Deletions cut 10 bases from V and 9 bases from J, with 18 bases between. The DNA for the CDR3 is TGTGCCACGGACAGCCTCAAAGGGGCCCAGTACTTC. Translated, it gives CATDSLKGAQYF.

This rearrangement joins TRBV28 to TRBJ2-7; 8 bases line up with TRBD1. After removal of 3 bases from V and 7 bases from J, the junction contained 8 bases not matched to a gene. Germline loops: CDR1 MDHEN, CDR2 SYDVKM. This CDR3 contains 14 residues. CDR3 in amino acids: CASSFAGGHPEQYF. CDR3 nucleotides: TGTGCCAGCAGTTTTGCAGGGGGCCATCCAGAGCAGTACTTC.

This clone was detected only once. The V call is TRBV5-6, the J call TRBJ2-1, with 11 nucleotides matching TRBD2. Trimming at V came to 4 bases and at J to 1 base, leaving 7 bases not matched to a gene. Germline V gene data show CDR1 as SGHDT and CDR2 as YYEEEE. CDR3 length: 17 residues. The CDR3 sequence: CASSPIAGGPSYNEQFF. As DNA, the CDR3 is TGTGCCAGCAGCCCTATAGCGGGGGGGCCTTCCTACAATGAGCAGTTCTTC.

The chain recombines TRBV19 with TRBJ2-1; maybe TRBD1 (6 bases). V was pared by 5 bases and J by 3 bases, with 14 bases between. The CDR3 loop spans 15 amino acids. From germline, CDR1 is LNHDA and CDR2 SQIVND (reference sequence). CDR3: CASSPRRTVYNEQFF. In DNA form, the CDR3 reads TGTGCCAGTAGTCCAAGGAGGACAGTCTACAATGAGCAGTTCTTC.

The chain links TRBV19 to TRBJ1-2; possibly TRBD1 for D (6 bases). CDR1 is LNHDA, CDR2 SQIVND, per germline (reference sequence). Trimming pared 8 bases from V and 0 bases from J, leaving 19 bases between. CDR3 length equals 16 residues. CDR3 sequence (DNA): TGTGCCAGTGTAGCGGGACACCCACGAACTAACTATGGCTACACCTTC. This gives the protein CASVAGHPRTNYGYTF.

The genes are TRBV7-3 and TRBJ2-2, with 8 bases lining up with TRBD2. Germline trimming cut 5 bases from V and 4 bases from J; bases unmatched to any gene: 6. Germline loops: CDR1 SGHTA, CDR2 FQGTGA. This CDR3 has 15 residues. CDR3 nucleotide sequence: TGTGCCAGCAGCCCCCCCGGGGGGGCCACCGGGGAGCTGTTTTTT. It yields the protein CASSPPGGATGELFF.

The chain joins TRBV5-1 to TRBJ2-5; perhaps TRBD2 as D (7 bases). V was shortened by 0 bases and J by 5 bases, with 17 bases between the two germline ends. The CDR3 contains 16 residues. Germline V gene sequence: CDR1 SGHRS, CDR2 YFSETQ. CDR3 protein: CASSLESGGPGETQYF. The DNA for the CDR3 is TGCGCCAGCAGCTTGGAATCCGGGGGGCCGGGGGAGACCCAGTACTTC.

The V gene is TRBV5-1, the J gene TRBJ2-7; TRBD2 matches at 11 bases. The germline V gene has CDR1 SGHRS and CDR2 YFSETQ. Trimming took 3 bases from V and 4 from J; bases not matched to a gene: 6. The CDR3 covers 15 residues. CDR3 residues: CASSSGLAAAYEQYF. Written as DNA, the CDR3 is TGCGCCAGCAGCTCGGGACTAGCGGCCGCTTACGAGCAGTACTTC.

This clone was seen only once. The chain recombines TRBV28 with TRBJ2-2; no clear D gene. The CDR3 totals 13 residues. CDR1 is MDHEN, CDR2 SYDVKM, per germline. Trimming left V 2 bases short and J 8 bases short, with 9 bases between. Written as DNA, the CDR3 is TGTGCCAGCAGTTTAGTGCTGGCTGGGGAGCTGTTTTTT. It yields the protein CASSLVLAGELFF.

The V gene is TRBV9, the J gene TRBJ2-5; a weak D match, TRBD1 (6 bases). Germline assignment: CDR1 SGDLS and CDR2 YYNGEE. V lost 3 bases and J lost 3, with 9 bases in between. The CDR3 spans 13 residues. In DNA form, the CDR3 reads TGTGCCAGCAGCGGATACAGGGAAGAGACCCAGTACTTC. Protein product: CASSGYREETQYF.

This chain connects TRBV7-8 to TRBJ2-1; 11 bases agree with TRBD2. This CDR3 comprises 15 residues. Trimming cost V 2 bases and J 8 bases; bases outside gene matches: 5. Germline loops: CDR1 SGHVS, CDR2 FQNEAQ. The CDR3 reads CASSLRLAGGDEQFF. CDR3 bases: TGTGCCAGCAGCTTAAGGCTAGCGGGAGGTGATGAGCAGTTCTTC. The whole variable domain, filled in from reference TRBV7-8 and TRBJ2-1, reads GAGVSQSPRYKVAKRGQDVALRCDPISGHVSLFWYQQALGQGPEFLTYFQNEAQLDKSGLPSDRFFAERPEGSVSTLKIQRTQQEDSAVYLCASSLRLAGGDEQFFGPGTRLTVL.

The chain carries TRBV18 and TRBJ1-2; D remains ambiguous. CDR3 length: 14 amino acids. V was pared by 2 bases and J by 8 bases, with 15 bases between. Germline loops: CDR1 KGHSH, CDR2 LQKENI. The CDR3 protein is CASSPATGMVGYTF. The CDR3 bases are TGTGCCAGCTCACCAGCGACGGGGATGGTCGGCTACACCTTC.

The V gene is TRBV24-1, the J gene TRBJ2-5; D may be TRBD2 (6 bases). V was cut by 4 bases and J by 11 bases, with 10 bases left in between. Looked up from germline, CDR1 is KGHDR and CDR2 is SFDVKD. CDR3 length equals 11 residues. The CDR3 DNA reads as TGTGCCACCAGTGACGGGGGACCACAGTACTTC. Its translation: CATSDGGPQYF.

This sequence joins TRBV11-2 and TRBJ2-7; possibly TRBD2 for D (6 bases). Per germline, CDR1 SGHAT and CDR2 FQNNGV. The CDR3 covers 13 residues. V gave up 6 bases and J gave up 1 base, with 10 bases separating them. This CDR3 reads CASSSGLSYEQYF. In DNA form, the CDR3 reads TGTGCCAGCAGTAGCGGACTTTCCTACGAGCAGTACTTC.

V and J are TRBV27 and TRBJ1-1; D unresolved. V was cut by 3 bases and J by 12 bases, with 14 bases left in between. The CDR3 has 12 amino acids. The germline CDR1 and CDR2 sequences are MNHEY and SMNVEV (reference sequence). The CDR3 coding sequence is TGTGCCAGCAGTTTGACCTCGGGGAGGCCTTTCTTT. It translates to CASSLTSGRPFF.

The rearrangement links TRBV2 to TRBJ2-5; possibly TRBD2 for D (5 bases). From germline, CDR1 is SNHLY and CDR2 FYNNEI. The CDR3 extends over 10 amino acids. V dropped 8 bases and J dropped 11 bases, with 12 bases sitting between them. CDR3 DNA: TGTGCCAGCCCCTACCCGGGGCAGTACTTC. Translating gives CASPYPGQYF.

This chain uses TRBV7-2 with TRBJ1-2; D call uncertain. The CDR3 spans 13 residues. V lost 2 bases, J lost 4 bases, and 8 bases lay in between. Germline CDR1 and CDR2: SGHTA and FQGNSA. This CDR3 is CASSLTEVYGYTF. The CDR3 DNA sequence: TGTGCCAGCAGCTTAACGGAGGTCTATGGCTACACCTTC.

This chain connects TRBV13 to TRBJ2-5; 10 bases agree with TRBD2. This CDR3 spans 16 amino acids. Germline trimming cut 3 bases from V and 5 bases from J; bases unmatched to any gene: 9. Germline values: CDR1 PRHDT, CDR2 FYEKMQ (reference sequence). CDR3 sequence: CASSFTGTSAVETQYF. The CDR3 region has the DNA TGTGCCAGCAGCTTTACCGGGACTAGCGCTGTGGAGACCCAGTACTTC. The variable domain in full, with the rest retrieved from reference TRBV13 and TRBJ2-5, is AAGVIQSPRHLIKEKRETATLKCYPIPRHDTVYWYQQGPGQDPQFLISFYEKMQSDKGSIPDRFSAQQFSDYHSELNMSSLELGDSALYFCASSFTGTSAVETQYFGPGTRLLVL.

The gene calls are TRBV28 and TRBJ1-5; a weak D match, TRBD1 (5 bases). The CDR3 runs 14 residues. CDR1 is MDHEN and CDR2 is SYDVKM in the germline V gene. The V end lost 5 bases, the J end lost 6 bases, and 14 bases lay between the germline ends. The CDR3 is CASSPGGGAQPQHF. In DNA form, the CDR3 reads TGTGCCAGCAGTCCGGGGGGAGGAGCTCAGCCCCAGCATTTT. The complete variable domain, with remaining parts taken from reference TRBV28 and TRBJ1-5, reads DVKVTQSSRYLVKRTGEKVFLECVQDMDHENMFWYRQDPGLGLRLIYFSYDVKMKEKGDIPEGYSVSREKKERFSLILESASTNQTSMYLCASSPGGGAQPQHFGDGTRLSIL.

The chain is built from TRBV6-5 and TRBJ2-1; 9 bases match TRBD2. The CDR3 consists of 14 residues. V was pared by 6 bases and J by 4 bases, with 4 bases of the junction left unmatched. The germline CDR1 and CDR2 sequences are MNHEY and SVGAGI. The CDR3 DNA reads TGTGCCAGCAGACGACTAGCGGAGTACAATGAGCAGTTCTTC. Translated: CASRRLAEYNEQFF.

The chain joins TRBV6-2 or TRBV6-3 to TRBJ2-7; possibly TRBD2 for D (6 bases). The CDR3 is made up of 16 amino acids. Germline values: CDR1 MNHEY, CDR2 SVGEGT. V was trimmed by 2 bases and J by 0 bases, leaving 14 bases between them. The CDR3 loop is CASSYPPREPSYEQYF. In DNA, the CDR3 is TGTGCCAGCAGTTACCCTCCGCGGGAACCCTCCTACGAGCAGTACTTC.

The chain couples TRBV7-3 to TRBJ1-2, with D unresolved. V was clipped by 4 bases and J by 5 bases, with 8 bases between them. The germline V gene has CDR1 SGHTA and CDR2 FQGTGA. The CDR3 length is 12 residues. The CDR3 nucleotides read TGTGCCAGCAGCTCCGACTCATATGGCTACACCTTC. Protein product: CASSSDSYGYTF.

This sequence joins TRBV3-1 (or the pseudogene TRBV3-2) and TRBJ1-4; D remains unclear. CDR1 is LGHDT and CDR2 is YNNKEL in the germline V gene (reference sequence). Trimming removed 4 bases from V and 0 bases from J, with 12 bases in between. CDR3 size: 16 residues. The CDR3 coding sequence is TGTGCCAGCAGCCTATACGGGTCTGCAACTAATGAAAAACTGTTTTTT. Its translation is CASSLYGSATNEKLFF.

This chain uses TRBV3-1 (or the pseudogene TRBV3-2) with TRBJ2-1, with D perhaps TRBD2 (7 bases). Trimming removed 9 bases from V and 8 bases from J, with 23 bases in between. The germline V gene has CDR1 LGHDT and CDR2 YNNKEL (reference sequence). CDR3 length equals 15 residues. CDR3 residues: CASSSRARGGDEQFF. In DNA, the CDR3 is TGTGCCAGTTCCTCAAGGGCTAGAGGGGGGGATGAGCAGTTCTTC.

The chain uses TRBV2 and TRBJ1-5, with 7 bases identical to TRBD1. The V gene end was trimmed by 7 bases and the J gene end by 4 bases; junction bases not matched to a gene: 7. CDR3 length: 14 residues. Germline CDR1 and CDR2: SNHLY and FYNNEI. Written as DNA, the CDR3 is TGTGCCAGCAACACCCAGGGGGGAAATCAGCCCCAGCATTTT. Translation gives CASNTQGGNQPQHF.

The chain uses TRBV18 and TRBJ1-4; D might be TRBD1 (6 bases). This CDR3 spans 12 amino acids. The germline CDR1 and CDR2 sequences are KGHSH and LQKENI. Trimming took off 8 bases at V and 8 bases at J, with 12 bases between the two ends. As DNA, the CDR3 is TGTGCCAGCGCCGAAAGGGGGGAAAAACTGTTTTTT. Translated, it gives CASAERGEKLFF.

The rearrangement links TRBV13 to TRBJ2-2, with D maybe TRBD1 (6 bases). This CDR3 contains 16 residues. The germline CDR1 and CDR2 sequences are PRHDT and FYEKMQ (reference sequence). V lost 3 bases and J lost 4, with 15 bases in between. The CDR3 spells CASSFGQGFGTGELFF. CDR3 nucleotides: TGTGCCAGCAGCTTCGGGCAGGGGTTTGGCACCGGGGAGCTGTTTTTT.